The sequence of this T cell receptor beta chain was determined in a study of blood T cell repertoires in COVID-19. Only in-frame clones appear in the TCRdb table, and some are missing; sequencing was by immunoSEQ multiplex PCR. There are a few hundred thousand clones in the sample; about nine tenths occur only once, and roughly a tenth lies in the top ten. The V gene's germline CDR1 is MDHEN and CDR2 SYDVKM. The CDR3 has 15 residues. V dropped 3 bases and J dropped 1 base, with 10 bases sitting between them. This chain joins TRBV28 and TRBJ1-5; a weak D match, TRBD1 (5 bases). Specimen: PBMCs or T cells enriched from blood (not recorded which). The clonotype originates from a middle-aged woman who had recovered from COVID-19. The CDR3 is CASSFTGRSNQPQHF. The CDR3 DNA sequence: TGTGCCAGCAGTTTTACAGGCAGGAGCAATCAGCCCCAGCATTTT.